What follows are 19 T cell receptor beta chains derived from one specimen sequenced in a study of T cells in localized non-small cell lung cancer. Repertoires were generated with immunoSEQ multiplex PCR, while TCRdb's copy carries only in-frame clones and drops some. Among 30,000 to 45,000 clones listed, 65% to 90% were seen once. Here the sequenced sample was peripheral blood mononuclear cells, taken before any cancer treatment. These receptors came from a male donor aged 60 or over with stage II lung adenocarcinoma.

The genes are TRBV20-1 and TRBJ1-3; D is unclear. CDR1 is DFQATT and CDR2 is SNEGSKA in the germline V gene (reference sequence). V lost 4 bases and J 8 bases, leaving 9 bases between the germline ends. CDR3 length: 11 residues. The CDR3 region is CSAMKGDTIYF. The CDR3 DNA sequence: TGCAGTGCTATGAAGGGTGACACCATATATTTT.

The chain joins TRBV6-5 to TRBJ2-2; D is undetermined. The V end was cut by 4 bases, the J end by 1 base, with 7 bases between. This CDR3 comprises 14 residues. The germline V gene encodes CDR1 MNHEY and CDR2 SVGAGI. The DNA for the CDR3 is TGTGCCAGCAGTTTGAATCGGAACACCGGGGAGCTGTTTTTT. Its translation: CASSLNRNTGELFF.

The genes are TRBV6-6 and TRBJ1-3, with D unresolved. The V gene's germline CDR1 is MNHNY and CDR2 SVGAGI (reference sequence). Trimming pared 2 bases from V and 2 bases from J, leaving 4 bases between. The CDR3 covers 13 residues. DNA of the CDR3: TGTGCCAGCAGTTACAGAGCTGGAAACACCATATATTTT. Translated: CASSYRAGNTIYF.

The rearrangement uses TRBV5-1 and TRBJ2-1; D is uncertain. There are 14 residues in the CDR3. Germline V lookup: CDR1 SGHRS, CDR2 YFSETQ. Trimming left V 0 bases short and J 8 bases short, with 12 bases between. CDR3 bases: TGCGCCAGCAGCTTGGCTCGTTCAAGCGATGAGCAGTTCTTC. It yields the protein CASSLARSSDEQFF.

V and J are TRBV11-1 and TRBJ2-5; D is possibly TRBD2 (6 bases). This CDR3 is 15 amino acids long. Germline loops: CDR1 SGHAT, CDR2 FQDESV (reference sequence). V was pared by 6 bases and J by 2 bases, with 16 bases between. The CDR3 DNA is TGTGCCAGCAGTTACCAGCGGGTGATTCAAGAGACCCAGTACTTC. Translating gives CASSYQRVIQETQYF.

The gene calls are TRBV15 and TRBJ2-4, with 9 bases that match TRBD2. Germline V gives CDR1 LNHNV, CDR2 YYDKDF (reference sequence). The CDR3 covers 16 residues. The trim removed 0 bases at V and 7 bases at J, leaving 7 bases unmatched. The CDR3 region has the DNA TGTGCCACCAGCAGAGACCTGGCGGGAGGGGGGAACATTCAGTACTTC. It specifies CATSRDLAGGGNIQYF.

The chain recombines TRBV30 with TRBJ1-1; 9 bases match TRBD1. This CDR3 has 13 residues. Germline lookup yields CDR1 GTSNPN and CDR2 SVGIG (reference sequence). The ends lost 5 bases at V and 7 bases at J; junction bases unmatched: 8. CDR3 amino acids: CAWDTGGLVEAFF. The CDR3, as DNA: TGTGCCTGGGATACAGGGGGCTTGGTTGAAGCTTTCTTT.

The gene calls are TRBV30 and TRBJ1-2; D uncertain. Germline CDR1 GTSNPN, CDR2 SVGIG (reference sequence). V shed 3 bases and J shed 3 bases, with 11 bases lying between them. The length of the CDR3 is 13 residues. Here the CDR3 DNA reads TGTGCCTGGAGGAAAGGGTTTGACTATGGCTACACCTTC. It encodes CAWRKGFDYGYTF.

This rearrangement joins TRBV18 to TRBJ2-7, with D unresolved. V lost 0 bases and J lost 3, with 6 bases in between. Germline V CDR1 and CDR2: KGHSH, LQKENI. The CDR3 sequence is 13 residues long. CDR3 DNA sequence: TGTGCCAGCTCACCACCAAATATCTACGAGCAGTACTTC. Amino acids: CASSPPNIYEQYF.

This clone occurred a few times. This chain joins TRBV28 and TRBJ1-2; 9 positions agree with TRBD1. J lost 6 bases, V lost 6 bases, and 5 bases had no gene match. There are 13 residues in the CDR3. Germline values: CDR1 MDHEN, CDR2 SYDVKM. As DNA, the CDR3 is TGTGCCAGCAGACTGACAGGGGGTGATGGCTACACCTTC. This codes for CASRLTGGDGYTF.

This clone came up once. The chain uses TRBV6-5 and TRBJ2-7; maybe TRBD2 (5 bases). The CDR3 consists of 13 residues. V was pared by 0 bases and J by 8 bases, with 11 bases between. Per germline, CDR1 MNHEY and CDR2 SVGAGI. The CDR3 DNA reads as TGTGCCAGCAGTTACTCGCGTTTCGGGAAGCAGTACTTC. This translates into CASSYSRFGKQYF.

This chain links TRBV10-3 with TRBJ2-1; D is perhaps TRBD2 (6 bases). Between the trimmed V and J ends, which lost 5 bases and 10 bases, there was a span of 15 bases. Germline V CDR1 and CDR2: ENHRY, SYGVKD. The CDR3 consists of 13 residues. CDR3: CAISSGLPPEQFF. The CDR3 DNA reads TGTGCCATCAGTTCGGGACTCCCGCCCGAGCAGTTCTTC.

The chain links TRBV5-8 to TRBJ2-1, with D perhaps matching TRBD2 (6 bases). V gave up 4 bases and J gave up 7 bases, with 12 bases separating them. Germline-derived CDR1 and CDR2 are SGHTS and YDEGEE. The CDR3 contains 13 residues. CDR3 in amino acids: CASSRMEGNEQFF. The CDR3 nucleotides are TGTGCCAGCAGCCGGATGGAGGGGAATGAGCAGTTCTTC.

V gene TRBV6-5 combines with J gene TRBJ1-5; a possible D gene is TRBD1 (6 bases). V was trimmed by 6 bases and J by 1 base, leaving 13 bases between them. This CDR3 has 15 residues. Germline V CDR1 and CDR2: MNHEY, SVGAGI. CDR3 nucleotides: TGTGCCAGCAGCCGGGACAACCCGAGCAATCAGCCCCAGCATTTT. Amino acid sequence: CASSRDNPSNQPQHF.

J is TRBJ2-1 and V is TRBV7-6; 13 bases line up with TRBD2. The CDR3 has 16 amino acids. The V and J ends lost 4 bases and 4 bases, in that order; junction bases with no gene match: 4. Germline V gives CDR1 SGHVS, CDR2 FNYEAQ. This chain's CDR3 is CASSSRTSGGYNEQFF. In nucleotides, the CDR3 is TGTGCCAGCAGCTCAAGGACTAGCGGGGGTTACAATGAGCAGTTCTTC.

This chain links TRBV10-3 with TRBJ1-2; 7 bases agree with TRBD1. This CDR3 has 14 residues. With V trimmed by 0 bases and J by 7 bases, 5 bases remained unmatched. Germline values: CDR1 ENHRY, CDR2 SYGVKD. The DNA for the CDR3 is TGTGCCATCAGTGAGTCAGTGACAGGGTTTGGCTACACCTTC. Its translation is CAISESVTGFGYTF.

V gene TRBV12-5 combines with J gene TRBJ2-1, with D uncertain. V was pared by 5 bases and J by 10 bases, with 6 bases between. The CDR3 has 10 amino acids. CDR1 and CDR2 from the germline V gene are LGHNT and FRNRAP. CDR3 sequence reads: CASGLPEQFF. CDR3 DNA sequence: TGTGCTAGTGGTCTCCCAGAGCAGTTCTTC.

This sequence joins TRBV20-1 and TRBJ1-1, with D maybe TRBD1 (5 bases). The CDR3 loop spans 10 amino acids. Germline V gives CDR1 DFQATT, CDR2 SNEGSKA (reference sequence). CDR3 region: CSTGGTEAFF. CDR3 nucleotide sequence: TGCAGCACTGGGGGCACTGAAGCTTTCTTT.

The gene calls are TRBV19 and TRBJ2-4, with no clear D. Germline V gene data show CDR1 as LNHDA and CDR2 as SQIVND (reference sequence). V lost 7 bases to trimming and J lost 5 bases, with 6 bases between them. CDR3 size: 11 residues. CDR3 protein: CASTEENIQYF. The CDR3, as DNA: TGTGCCAGTACCGAGGAAAACATTCAGTACTTC.